This TCR beta chain was sequenced in a study of T cells after yellow fever vaccination. Overall study: With SMART-Seq v4 Ultra Low Input, the fractions containing low cell numbers were prepared. General observations from the study: Post-booster repertoires again held most primary-vaccination clones (approximately 96% CD4, over 80% CD8).

With regard to this clonotype: Antigen specificity is unknown.

Production of TCR cDNA was by 5'RACE template switching, which also added a universal primer site and UMIs. MiXCR was run by TCRdb on the 5' RACE reads, yielding one entry per CDR3 protein. Among some 600,000 distinct CDR3 sequences listed, 10% to 15% were seen once. Germline loops: CDR1 SGHRS, CDR2 YFSETQ. The V end lost 3 bases, the J end lost 3 bases, and 13 bases lay between the germline ends. There are 15 residues in the CDR3. The source is a man aged 25-40 years who received the YFV17D yellow fever vaccine. The material was PBMCs, obtained on the day of the yellow fever booster vaccination. V and J are TRBV5-1 and TRBJ2-1; D is possibly TRBD2 (6 bases). The CDR3, as DNA: TGCGCCAGCAGCTCACTTGGGGGGTACTACAATGAGCAGTTCTTC. Translation: CASSSLGGYYNEQFF.